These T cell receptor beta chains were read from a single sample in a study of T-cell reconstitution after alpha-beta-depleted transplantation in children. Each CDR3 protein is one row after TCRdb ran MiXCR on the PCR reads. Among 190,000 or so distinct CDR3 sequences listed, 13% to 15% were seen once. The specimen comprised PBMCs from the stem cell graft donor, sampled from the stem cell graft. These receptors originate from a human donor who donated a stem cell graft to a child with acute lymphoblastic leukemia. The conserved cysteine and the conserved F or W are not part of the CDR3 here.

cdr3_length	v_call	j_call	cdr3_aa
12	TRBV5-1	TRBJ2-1	ASSPNPIAGEQF
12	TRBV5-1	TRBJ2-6	ASGDISGANVLT
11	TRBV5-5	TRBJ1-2	ASRGQDSYGYT
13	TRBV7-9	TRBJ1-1	ASSLDLIGEGEAF
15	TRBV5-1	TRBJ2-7	ASSWGPRGGGSYEQY
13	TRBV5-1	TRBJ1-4	ASSLEGQYNEKLF
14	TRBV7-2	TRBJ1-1	ASSSPRELGNTEAF
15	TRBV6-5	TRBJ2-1	ASSYSLVSGPYNEQF
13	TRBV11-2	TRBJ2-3	ASSLVGHSTDTQY
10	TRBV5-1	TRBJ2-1	ASSSDRDEQF
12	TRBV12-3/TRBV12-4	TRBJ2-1	ASSLEPNNNEQF
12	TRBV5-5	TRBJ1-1	ASSLAGKNTEAF
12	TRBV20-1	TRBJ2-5	SAPKPGGHETQY
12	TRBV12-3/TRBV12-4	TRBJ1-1	ASRGWLLSPEAF
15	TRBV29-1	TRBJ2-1	SVEDSAGDVDYNEQF